Each of the 10 T cell receptor beta chains below was sequenced from the same sample in a study of shared T cell receptors in the human thymus. TCRdb keeps only in-frame clones here, not all; method: immunoSEQ multiplex PCR. The sample has 600,000 or so clones; around 87% are singletons. Separately, the same data were catalogued under a study of human thymus T cells.

Material for sequencing was thymocytes. These receptors were taken from a boy younger than two with a congenital heart defect.

The V call is TRBV14, the J call TRBJ2-6; D is unclear. V was cut by 6 bases and J by 0 bases, with 15 bases left in between. CDR3 length equals 17 residues. Germline lookup yields CDR1 SGHDN and CDR2 FVKESK. DNA of the CDR3: TGTGCCAGCAGAATGGAGATTAATAGCTCTGGGGCCAACGTCCTGACTTTC. Translated: CASRMEINSSGANVLTF.

The chain joins TRBV11-2 to TRBJ2-1, with 8 bases fitting TRBD2. The CDR3 sequence is 15 residues long. Unmatched junction bases numbered 5, after V lost 6 bases and J lost 1 base. Per germline, CDR1 SGHAT and CDR2 FQNNGV. CDR3 in amino acids: CASSREGLSYNEQFF. In DNA, the CDR3 is TGTGCCAGCAGTCGGGAGGGCCTTTCCTACAATGAGCAGTTCTTC.

The chain uses TRBV10-1 and TRBJ2-7; 11 nucleotides line up with TRBD1. The V and J ends lost 4 bases and 2 bases, in that order; junction bases with no gene match: 1. Germline lookup yields CDR1 WNHNN and CDR2 SYGVQD (reference sequence). The CDR3 extends over 14 amino acids. CDR3 region: CASSGDRGTYEQYF. The DNA for the CDR3 is TGCGCCAGCAGTGGGGACAGGGGGACCTACGAGCAGTACTTC.

The chain uses TRBV6-4 and TRBJ1-2; 7 nucleotides align to TRBD1. The CDR3 loop spans 15 amino acids. CDR1 and CDR2 from the germline V gene are MRHNA and SNTAGT. The V gene end was trimmed by 7 bases and the J gene end by 8 bases; junction bases not matched to a gene: 16. The CDR3 bases are TGTGCCAGCAATACCTGGGTAGGGGGCGTCGGCGGCTACACCTTC. Translated, it gives CASNTWVGGVGGYTF.

The genes are TRBV5-1 and TRBJ2-5; weak D call: TRBD2 (5 bases). This CDR3 has 14 residues. Germline V gene sequence: CDR1 SGHRS, CDR2 YFSETQ. Trimming pared 4 bases from V and 3 bases from J, leaving 13 bases between. Here the CDR3 reads CASSLLGEKETQYF. Written as DNA, the CDR3 is TGCGCCAGCAGCCTCCTCGGGGAAAAAGAGACCCAGTACTTC.

The rearrangement uses TRBV6-6 and TRBJ1-2; 7 bases map to TRBD1. The CDR3 totals 15 residues. The J segment lost 2 bases and the V segment lost 6 bases, leaving 9 bases of the junction unmatched. CDR1 and CDR2 from the germline V gene are MNHNY and SVGAGI (reference sequence). CDR3 sequence: CASRPSAGQNYGYTF. CDR3 nucleotide sequence: TGTGCCAGCAGACCTTCGGCGGGACAGAACTATGGCTACACCTTC.

The chain carries TRBV4-1 and TRBJ1-5, with 10 positions matching TRBD1. The V gene's germline CDR1 is MGHRA and CDR2 YSYEKL. The V and J ends lost 6 bases and 2 bases, in that order; junction bases with no gene match: 1. There are 14 residues in the CDR3. CDR3 DNA: TGCGCCAGCAGAGGGACAGGGGGCAATCAGCCCCAGCATTTT. Protein product: CASRGTGGNQPQHF.

This clone showed up just once. The chain recombines TRBV2 with TRBJ2-7; possible D gene TRBD1, 6 bases. CDR3 size: 13 residues. The germline CDR1 and CDR2 sequences are SNHLY and FYNNEI. Trimming took off 5 bases at V and 6 bases at J, with 14 bases between the two ends. CDR3 residues: CASSRDNDSEQYF. CDR3 sequence (DNA): TGTGCCAGCAGTCGGGACAACGACTCCGAGCAGTACTTC. The full variable domain, completed using reference TRBV2 and TRBJ2-7, is EPEVTQTPSHQVTQMGQEVILRCVPISNHLYFYWYRQILGQKVEFLVSFYNNEISEKSEIFDDQFSVERPDGSNFTLKIRSTKLEDSAMYFCASSRDNDSEQYFGPGTRLTVT.

The chain employs TRBV9 and TRBJ2-1, with 10 bases that match TRBD2. This CDR3 spans 16 amino acids. J was trimmed by 3 bases and V by 0 bases; bases with no gene match: 3. The V gene's germline CDR1 is SGDLS and CDR2 YYNGEE. CDR3 sequence: CASSVVRLAGYNEQFF. The CDR3 nucleotides read TGTGCCAGCAGCGTAGTTCGACTAGCGGGCTACAATGAGCAGTTCTTC.

This clone was detected only once. This chain connects TRBV30 to TRBJ2-3; 8 positions match TRBD2. This CDR3 has 18 residues. Losses at the gene ends were 2 bases for V and 1 base for J; bases not matched to a gene: 14. Looked up from germline, CDR1 is GTSNPN and CDR2 is SVGIG (reference sequence). CDR3 in amino acids: CAWSLPKTAGVRTDTQYF. Here the CDR3 DNA reads TGTGCCTGGAGTCTCCCTAAAACAGCGGGGGTCCGCACAGATACGCAGTATTTT.